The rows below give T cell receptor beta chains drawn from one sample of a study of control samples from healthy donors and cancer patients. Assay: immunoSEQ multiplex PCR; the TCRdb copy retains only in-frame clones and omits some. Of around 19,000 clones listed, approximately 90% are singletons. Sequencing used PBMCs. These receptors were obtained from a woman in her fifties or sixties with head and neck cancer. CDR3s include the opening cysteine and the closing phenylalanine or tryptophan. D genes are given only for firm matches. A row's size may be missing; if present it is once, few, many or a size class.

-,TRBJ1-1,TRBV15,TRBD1,TGTGCCACCAGCTCAAGGACAGGCCCGAACACTGAAGCTTTCTTT,CATSSRTGPNTEAFF
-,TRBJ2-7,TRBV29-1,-,TGCAGCGTGGAGGGACTTAACTACGAGCAGTACTTC,CSVEGLNYEQYF
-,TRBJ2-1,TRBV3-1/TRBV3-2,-,TGTGCCAGCAGCCAAGAGTCCCATGGGGGGTCGGATGAGCAGTTCTTC,CASSQESHGGSDEQFF
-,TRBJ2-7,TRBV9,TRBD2,TGTGCCAGCAGCCCAAGCGGGACCAACTACGAGCAGTACTTC,CASSPSGTNYEQYF
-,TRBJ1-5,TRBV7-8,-,TGTGCCAGCAGCAATATCGCGGAGGGGGGGCCCCAGCATTTT,CASSNIAEGGPQHF
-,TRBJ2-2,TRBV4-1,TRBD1,TGCGCCAGCAGCCCCTGGACAGGTCCCACCGGGGAGCTGTTTTTT,CASSPWTGPTGELFF
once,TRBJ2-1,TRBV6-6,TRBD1,TGTGCCAGCAGTTACTTAGGACAGGACCTCTACAATGAGCAGTTCTTC,CASSYLGQDLYNEQFF
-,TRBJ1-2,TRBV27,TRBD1,TGTGCCAGCACCCCCCGACAGGGGGCATACTATGGCTACACCTTC,CASTPRQGAYYGYTF
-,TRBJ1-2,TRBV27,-,TGTGCCAGCAGTTCACCGAGGGCAGGGGTCTTTGGCTACACCTTC,CASSSPRAGVFGYTF
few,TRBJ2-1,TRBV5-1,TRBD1,TGCGCCAGCAGCCACGGACAGGGGTTCTACAATGAGCAGTTCTTC,CASSHGQGFYNEQFF
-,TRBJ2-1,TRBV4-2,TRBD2,TGTGCCAGCAGCCAAGATCACCCTAGCGGGATTAGGAATGAGCAGTTCTTC,CASSQDHPSGIRNEQFF
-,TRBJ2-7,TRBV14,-,TGTGCCAGCAGCAGGACAGAGATGTCCGAGCAGTACTTC,CASSRTEMSEQYF
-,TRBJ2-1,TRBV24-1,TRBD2,TGTGCCACCAGTGATTTGTCAGGGACTAGCGATAATGAGCAGTTCTTC,CATSDLSGTSDNEQFF
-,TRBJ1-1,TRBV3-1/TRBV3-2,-,TGTGCCAGCAGCCAAGTTTCCGGGAGAGCTTTCTTT,CASSQVSGRAFF
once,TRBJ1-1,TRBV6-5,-,TGTGCCAGCAGTTACGGGGGGTCATTCCAAGGGGCTTTCTTT,CASSYGGSFQGAFF
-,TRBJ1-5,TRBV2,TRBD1,TGTGCCAGCAGTGAGGGACAGGGTGTGATGGTTTGGCATTTT,CASSEGQGVMVWHF
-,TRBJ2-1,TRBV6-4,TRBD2,TGTGCCAGCAGTGAGGGCGGGACTAGCGGCCACAATGAGCAGTTCTTC,CASSEGGTSGHNEQFF
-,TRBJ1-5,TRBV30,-,TGTGCCTGGGCCGAACAGGGTCACCAGCCCCAGCATTTT,CAWAEQGHQPQHF
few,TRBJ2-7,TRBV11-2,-,TGTGCCAGCAGCTTTGGGGGCGAGTACGAGCAGTACTTC,CASSFGGEYEQYF
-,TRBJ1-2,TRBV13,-,TGTGCCAGCAGCTTAGACGCAAGCTACACCTTC,CASSLDASYTF
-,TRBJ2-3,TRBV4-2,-,TGTGCCAGCAGCCGACCCCCAGATACGCAGTATTTT,CASSRPPDTQYF
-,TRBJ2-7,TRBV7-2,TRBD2,TGTGCCAGCAGCTCCCTCAAGACTAGCGGGAACTACGAGCAGTACTTC,CASSSLKTSGNYEQYF
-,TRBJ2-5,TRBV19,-,TGTGCCAGTAGACAGGCGGGAGAGACCCAGTACTTC,CASRQAGETQYF
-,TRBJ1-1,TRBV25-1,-,TGTGCCAGTAGAGCAGGTGGAGGGGACACTGAAGCTTTCTTT,CASRAGGGDTEAFF
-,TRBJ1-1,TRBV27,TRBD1,TGTGCCAGCAGCAGGGGGGGGCCGAGGACTGAAGCTTTCTTT,CASSRGGPRTEAFF
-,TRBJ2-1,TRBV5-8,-,TGTGCCAGCAGCCTCTCTACCATCCCACTCTACAATGAGCAGTTCTTC,CASSLSTIPLYNEQFF
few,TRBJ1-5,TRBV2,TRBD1,TGTGCCAGCAGGGCAGGACAGGCAGGCTATCAGCCCCAGCATTTT,CASRAGQAGYQPQHF
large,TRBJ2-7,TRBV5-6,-,TGTGCCAGCAGCTTGGCGGGTGACAGCTCCTACGAGCAGTACTTC,CASSLAGDSSYEQYF
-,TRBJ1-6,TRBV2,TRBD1,TGTGCCAGCAGTCCGGGACAGGGGAGTTCACCCCTCCACTTT,CASSPGQGSSPLHF
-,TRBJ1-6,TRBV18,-,TGTGCCAGCTCACCAGGTGGCAATAATTCACCCCTCCACTTT,CASSPGGNNSPLHF
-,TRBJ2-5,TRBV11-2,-,TGTGCCAGCAGCTGGTCCGAGGACTGGGGGGAGACCCAGTACTTC,CASSWSEDWGETQYF
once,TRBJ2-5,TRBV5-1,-,TGCGCCAGCAGCTTCCGGGACGATTATCCAGAGACCCAGTACTTC,CASSFRDDYPETQYF
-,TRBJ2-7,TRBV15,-,TGTGCCACCAGCAGAGACGGAGTTCCTAGCTCCTACGAGCAGTACTTC,CATSRDGVPSSYEQYF
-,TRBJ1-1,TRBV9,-,TGTGCCAGCAGCGTAGCTACGGGGGGCCTGACTCCTCAAGGTGAAGCTTTCTTT,CASSVATGGLTPQGEAFF
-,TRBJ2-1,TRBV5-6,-,TGTGCCAGCAGCTTGGGGGACAAGCAGTTCTTC,CASSLGDKQFF
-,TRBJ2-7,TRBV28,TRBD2,TGTGCCAGCAGTTTAACGGAGCGGGGAAGTTCCGAGCAGTACTTC,CASSLTERGSSEQYF
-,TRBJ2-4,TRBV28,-,TGTGCCAGCAGTTTAGGACAAGCCAAAAACATTCAGTACTTC,CASSLGQAKNIQYF
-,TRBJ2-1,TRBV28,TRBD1,TGTGCCAGCAGTTTAACCAGGGGGCGCGGGGACTACAATGAGCAGTTCTTC,CASSLTRGRGDYNEQFF
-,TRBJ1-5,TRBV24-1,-,TGTGCCATCCAAGCCTCCGGGGTCAATCAGCCCCAGCATTTT,CAIQASGVNQPQHF
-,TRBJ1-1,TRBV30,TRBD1,TGTGCCTGGAGCCGACAGGGAGGGACTGAAGCTTTCTTT,CAWSRQGGTEAFF
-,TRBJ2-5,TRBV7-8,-,TGTGCCAGCAGCCGGGGGACCCAGTACTTC,CASSRGTQYF
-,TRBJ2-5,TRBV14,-,TGTGCCAGCAGCCAAGAGGATCCCCGAGGGACCCAGTACTTC,CASSQEDPRGTQYF
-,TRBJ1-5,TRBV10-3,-,TGTGCCATCAGTGAGTCGAAGGGGATTGGGAATCAGCCCCAGCATTTT,CAISESKGIGNQPQHF
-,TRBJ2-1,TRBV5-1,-,TGCGCCAGCAGCTTGGGACAGTTATACAATGAGCAGTTCTTC,CASSLGQLYNEQFF
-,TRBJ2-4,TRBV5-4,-,TGTGCCAGCAGCTTGTTACCGACTGAGCCCAAAAACATTCAGTACTTC,CASSLLPTEPKNIQYF
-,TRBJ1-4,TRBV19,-,TGTGCCAGTAGGGCCGCGACAAGGCCCAACCTTCGCCTCACATCTAATGAAAAACTGTTTTTT,CASRAATRPNLRLTSNEKLFF
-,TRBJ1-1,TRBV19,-,TGTGCCAGTATGGGGGGGGCTCGGGACACTGAAGCTTTCTTT,CASMGGARDTEAFF
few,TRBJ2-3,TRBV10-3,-,TGTGCCATCAGGGGAAGCACAGATACGCAGTATTTT,CAIRGSTDTQYF
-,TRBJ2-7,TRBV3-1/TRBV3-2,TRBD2,TGTGCCAGCAGCCAAGGAACTAGCGGAGCCTTATGGGAGCAGTACTTC,CASSQGTSGALWEQYF
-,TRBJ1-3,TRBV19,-,TGTGCCAGTAGTTCCTTTAGTAGGAACACCATATATTTT,CASSSFSRNTIYF
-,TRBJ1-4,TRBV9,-,TGTGCCAGCAGCGTAGGCCCTTCCCTAGGTGAAAAACTGTTTTTT,CASSVGPSLGEKLFF
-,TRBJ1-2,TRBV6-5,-,TGTGCCAGCAGCCTCGGGCCCCTCCGTGGCTACACCTTC,CASSLGPLRGYTF
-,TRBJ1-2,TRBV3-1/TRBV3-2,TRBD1,TGTGCCAGCAGCCCGGGACAGATTATCTATGGCTACACCTTC,CASSPGQIIYGYTF